This TCR beta chain comes out of a study of radiation and T cells in renal cell carcinoma. As to this clone: Antigen: not known.

Data came from immunoSEQ multiplex PCR; TCRdb stores just in-frame clones and leaves some out. This table has more than 75,000 clones, approximately 80% appearing once. Indicated time point: baseline pretreatment blood. Treatment noted: 15 Gy SBRT to primary tumor, nephrectomy 4 weeks later. Germline loops: CDR1 MDHEN, CDR2 SYDVKM. Trimming at V came to 8 bases and at J to 7 bases, leaving 7 bases not matched to a gene. The CDR3 length is 14 residues. Whole-study results and caveats: Without pretreatment biopsies, baseline tumor clonotype presence was undetermined.

V and J are TRBV28 and TRBJ2-1; 11 nucleotides agree with TRBD2. This TCR derives from a man in his sixties with renal cell carcinoma. The sequencing used blood, collected from a patient whose treatment included radiotherapy and nephrectomy. CDR3 DNA: TGTGCCAGCCCCGCTAGCGGGAGGTCAAATGAGCAGTTCTTC. Translating it yields CASPASGRSNEQFF.